Listed here are 26 T cell receptor beta chains from one sample, sequenced in a study of blood T cell repertoires in COVID-19. The data were produced by immunoSEQ multiplex PCR, yet TCRdb's version contains in-frame clones alone and is incomplete. The profile shows some 110,000 clones, around 86% of them singletons. Sequencing was done on a sample of peripheral blood. The receptor set was obtained from a man aged 70 or older with acute or convalescent COVID-19.

This clone is classed as medium-sized. V gene TRBV6-5 combines with J gene TRBJ1-3; D is possibly TRBD1 (5 bases). Trimming took off 2 bases at V and 4 bases at J, with 15 bases between the two ends. Germline V CDR1 and CDR2: MNHEY, SVGAGI. This CDR3 is built from 16 residues. The CDR3 reads CASSYSVMAGGNTIYF. The CDR3 DNA reads as TGTGCCAGCAGTTACAGCGTGATGGCAGGGGGAAACACCATATATTTT.

CDR3 residues: CASSKSEGDFYGYTF. As DNA, the CDR3 is TGTGCCAGCAGCAAATCTGAGGGGGATTTCTATGGCTACACCTTC. The rearrangement joins TRBV11-1 to TRBJ1-2; a possible D gene is TRBD1 (6 bases). This CDR3 spans 15 amino acids. Between the trimmed V and J ends, which lost 5 bases and 4 bases, there was a span of 17 bases. The germline V gene has CDR1 SGHAT and CDR2 FQDESV (reference sequence).

The table lists this clone with a count of one. The V call is TRBV2, the J call TRBJ2-2; 7 bases agree with TRBD1. CDR1 and CDR2 (germline): SNHLY, FYNNEI. The CDR3 is 15 residues long. The trim removed 5 bases at V and 1 base at J, leaving 4 bases unmatched. CDR3 amino acids: CASSRDSLNTGELFF. The DNA for the CDR3 is TGTGCCAGCAGTCGGGACAGCTTGAACACCGGGGAGCTGTTTTTT.

The chain combines TRBV4-1 with TRBJ2-1, with 8 bases that match TRBD2. The junction had 6 bases not matched to a gene; V was cut back by 0 bases and J by 8 bases. CDR3 length: 15 residues. The germline V gene has CDR1 MGHRA and CDR2 YSYEKL. Written as DNA, the CDR3 is TGCGCCAGCAGCCAAGACTCAGCGGGAGCTGATGAGCAGTTCTTC. This encodes CASSQDSAGADEQFF.

A remark on this clone: At one of its ends the junction is not consistent with the germline gene, which may arise from a read error. V gene TRBV9 combines with J gene TRBJ2-6, with a weak D call TRBD1 (6 bases). Germline CDR1 SGDLS, CDR2 YYNGEE. This CDR3 contains 16 residues. CDR3 residues: CASSVESGKGGNVLTF. In DNA form, the CDR3 reads TGTGCCAGCAGCGTAGAATCAGGGAAAGGGGGCAACGTCCTGACTTTC.

The chain has TRBV27 and TRBJ1-6; 9 nucleotides line up with TRBD1. The V and J ends lost 2 bases and 1 base, in that order; junction bases with no gene match: 9. CDR1 and CDR2 (germline): MNHEY, SMNVEV (reference sequence). This CDR3 spans 19 amino acids. CDR3 amino acids: CASSLKGQGYISYNSPLHF. CDR3 in DNA: TGTGCCAGCAGTTTAAAGGGACAGGGTTATATATCCTATAATTCACCCCTCCACTTT.

The chain carries TRBV3-1 (or the pseudogene TRBV3-2) and TRBJ2-3; 10 bases match TRBD2. Germline V gives CDR1 LGHDT, CDR2 YNNKEL (reference sequence). V lost 1 base, J lost 8 bases, and 6 bases stayed unmatched. The CDR3 covers 15 residues. The CDR3 bases are TGTGCCAGCAGCCAAGTAGAACTAGCGGGATTTACGCAGTATTTT. Its protein product is CASSQVELAGFTQYF.

This CDR3 reads CASSVEGATTEAFF. The DNA for the CDR3 is TGTGCCAGCAGCGTAGAGGGGGCGACCACTGAAGCTTTCTTT. The chain has TRBV9 and TRBJ1-1; TRBD1 aligns across 7 bases. This CDR3 contains 14 residues. The trim removed 0 bases at V and 4 bases at J, leaving 3 bases unmatched. Germline assignment: CDR1 SGDLS and CDR2 YYNGEE.

This chain links TRBV5-8 with TRBJ1-1; tentatively, D is TRBD1 (5 bases). The V gene's germline CDR1 is SGHTS and CDR2 YDEGEE. There are 14 residues in the CDR3. Trimming took 1 base from V and 1 from J, leaving 8 bases between them. This CDR3 is CASSLLQANTEAFF. CDR3 bases: TGTGCCAGCAGCTTGCTACAGGCGAACACTGAAGCTTTCTTT.

The chain employs TRBV18 and TRBJ2-3; TRBD2 might be the D (5 bases). This CDR3 has 15 amino acids. Per the germline V gene, CDR1 is KGHSH and CDR2 is LQKENI. With 5 bases removed from V and 5 bases from J, the gap between germline ends came to 17 bases. The CDR3 DNA reads as TGTGCCAGCTCATCCATCTCTAGCTCGGGAGATACGCAGTATTTT. Translating it yields CASSSISSSGDTQYF.

J is TRBJ1-4 and V is TRBV25-1; possible D gene TRBD1, 6 bases. Germline values: CDR1 MGHDK, CDR2 SYGVNS. The CDR3 sequence is 14 residues long. V was trimmed by 8 bases and J by 8 bases, leaving 18 bases between them. DNA for the CDR3: TGTGCCAGCCAACAAACAGGGTGGAAGGAAAAACTGTTTTTT. It specifies CASQQTGWKEKLFF.

This chain joins TRBV5-1 and TRBJ2-5; no firm D call. The CDR3 extends over 13 amino acids. CDR1 is SGHRS, CDR2 YFSETQ, per germline. Trimming removed 0 bases at V and 1 base at J, with 4 bases between. In DNA, the CDR3 is TGCGCCAGCAGCTTGGTCAGCCAAGAGACCCAGTACTTC. Residues: CASSLVSQETQYF.

This chain's CDR3 is CASSLGTSGYEQYF. Written as DNA, the CDR3 is TGCGCCAGCAGCCTGGGGACTAGCGGCTACGAGCAGTACTTC. The chain is built from TRBV5-1 and TRBJ2-7; 11 bases are a match to TRBD2. The CDR3 has 14 amino acids. The germline V gene has CDR1 SGHRS and CDR2 YFSETQ. The V gene end was trimmed by 4 bases and the J gene end by 3 bases; junction bases not matched to a gene: 3.

The rearrangement uses TRBV14 and TRBJ2-1, with 13 bases matching TRBD2. Germline CDR1 SGHDN, CDR2 FVKESK. The CDR3 extends over 18 amino acids. Trimming took 6 bases from V and 2 from J; bases not matched to a gene: 10. The chain's CDR3 is CASSPGLAGTVTYNEQFF. The CDR3 bases are TGTGCCAGCAGTCCGGGACTAGCGGGGACCGTGACCTACAATGAGCAGTTCTTC.

The chain links TRBV20-1 to TRBJ1-1; 7 positions match TRBD1. The CDR3 runs 11 residues. CDR1 DFQATT and CDR2 SNEGSKA come from the germline V gene (reference sequence). In DNA form, the CDR3 reads TGCAGAGGGACAGACAACACTGAAGCTTTCTTT. Its protein product is CRGTDNTEAFF.

CDR3 residues: CASSYRSNYEQYF. The CDR3 coding sequence is TGTGCCAGCAGTTACCGGAGTAACTACGAGCAGTACTTC. The chain uses TRBV27 and TRBJ2-7; D is undetermined. CDR1 is MNHEY, CDR2 SMNVEV, per germline (reference sequence). The CDR3 sequence is 13 residues long. V lost 4 bases and J 3 bases, leaving 10 bases between the germline ends.

The genes are TRBV28 and TRBJ2-5, with 7 bases that match TRBD2. CDR1 and CDR2 (germline): MDHEN, SYDVKM. With 2 bases clipped from V and 0 bases from J, the junction kept 6 bases outside the gene matches. The length of the CDR3 is 16 residues. In DNA, the CDR3 is TGTGCCAGCAGTTTAAATCCTAGCGGAAACCAAGAGACCCAGTACTTC. It specifies CASSLNPSGNQETQYF.

The V and J genes are TRBV5-1 and TRBJ1-6; a possible D gene is TRBD1 (5 bases). Germline lookup yields CDR1 SGHRS and CDR2 YFSETQ. V was shortened by 4 bases and J by 8 bases, with 22 bases between the two germline ends. CDR3 length: 17 residues. DNA for the CDR3: TGCGCCAGCAGCAAGGACGGGGGGATGCGGAACTATTCACCCCTCCACTTT. Its translation is CASSKDGGMRNYSPLHF.

This chain joins TRBV7-3 and TRBJ2-2, with D maybe TRBD1 (6 bases). CDR3 size: 16 residues. Trimming shortened V by 1 base and J by 2 bases, and 11 bases separated the two germline ends. Germline V gene sequence: CDR1 SGHTA, CDR2 FQGTGA. The CDR3 nucleotides are TGTGCCAGCAGCTTAAAGGGGGTTCAAAACACCGGGGAGCTGTTTTTT. Translating gives CASSLKGVQNTGELFF. Based on the CDR3 plus reference TRBV7-3 and TRBJ2-2, the full variable domain is GAGVSQTPSNKVTEKGKYVELRCDPISGHTALYWYRQSLGQGPEFLIYFQGTGAADDSGLPNDRFFAVRPEGSVSTLKIQRTERGDSAVYLCASSLKGVQNTGELFFGEGSRLTVL.

Here the CDR3 reads CASSVGTSGDNEQFF. CDR3 bases: TGTGCCAGCAGCGTAGGAACTAGCGGAGACAATGAGCAGTTCTTC. The rearrangement links TRBV9 to TRBJ2-1; 8 nucleotides align to TRBD2. This CDR3 comprises 15 residues. V shed 0 bases and J 5 bases; nucleotides not matched to a gene: 4. CDR1 and CDR2 (germline): SGDLS, YYNGEE.

This chain connects TRBV3-1 (or the pseudogene TRBV3-2) to TRBJ1-6, with D possibly TRBD1 on 6 matching bases. The germline CDR1 and CDR2 sequences are LGHDT and YNNKEL (reference sequence). V lost 1 base, J lost 10 bases, and 11 bases lay in between. This CDR3 spans 14 amino acids. The chain's CDR3 is CASSQAQGKSPLHF. The CDR3 DNA sequence: TGTGCCAGCAGCCAAGCACAGGGAAAATCACCCCTCCACTTT.

The chain joins TRBV7-8 to TRBJ1-6; no definite D call. This CDR3 region has 14 residues. The V gene lost 5 bases and the J gene lost 10 bases, with 15 bases spanning the gap. Germline-derived CDR1 and CDR2 are SGHVS and FQNEAQ. The DNA of the CDR3 is TGTGCCAGCAGCAGCGGGCAGGCCGCATCACCCCTCCACTTT. It yields the protein CASSSGQAASPLHF.

This clone was seen only once. The chain uses TRBV7-6 and TRBJ2-5; D possibly corresponds to TRBD2 (6 bases). The CDR3 has 16 amino acids. The V gene's germline CDR1 is SGHVS and CDR2 FNYEAQ. V lost 1 base to trimming and J lost 5 bases, with 17 bases between them. In DNA, the CDR3 is TGTGCCAGCAGCTTAGGAGGCCTAGCGTTGGGTGAGACCCAGTACTTC. As protein: CASSLGGLALGETQYF.

This rearrangement joins TRBV15 to TRBJ1-1, with D maybe TRBD1 (5 bases). CDR1 is LNHNV, CDR2 YYDKDF, per germline (reference sequence). The CDR3 extends over 13 amino acids. Deletions cut 3 bases from V and 3 bases from J, with 8 bases between. This chain's CDR3 is CATSRGGDTEAFF. CDR3 nucleotide sequence: TGTGCCACCAGCAGGGGGGGGGACACTGAAGCTTTCTTT.

This clone showed up just a few times. The chain links TRBV9 to TRBJ1-1; possibly TRBD1 for D (6 bases). The germline V gene has CDR1 SGDLS and CDR2 YYNGEE. V was trimmed by 8 bases and J by 0 bases, leaving 11 bases between them. This CDR3 has 13 residues. CDR3 nucleotides: TGTGCCAGTGCCAGGACAGTGAACACTGAAGCTTTCTTT. Amino acids: CASARTVNTEAFF. The full variable domain, completed using reference TRBV9 and TRBJ1-1, is DSGVTQTPKHLITATGQRVTLRCSPRSGDLSVYWYQQSLDQGLQFLIQYYNGEERAKGNILERFSAQQFPDLHSELNLSSLELGDSALYFCASARTVNTEAFFGQGTRLTVV.

This clone was seen a single time. The rearrangement joins TRBV28 to TRBJ1-5; D uncertain. This CDR3 is 14 amino acids long. CDR1 is MDHEN and CDR2 is SYDVKM in the germline V gene. The germline V and J ends were trimmed by 5 bases and 5 bases, with 13 bases remaining between them. Here the CDR3 reads CASSPTQTHQPQHF. The DNA for the CDR3 is TGTGCCAGCAGTCCGACTCAGACTCATCAGCCCCAGCATTTT.